The 14 T cell receptor beta chains below come from one sample, sequenced in a study of CD8+ T cells in alopecia areata. As for treatment: oral pan-JAK inhibitor, 5-10 mg twice daily. Extracted RNA was reverse transcribed, and the resulting cDNA served as sequencing template. Libraries were prepared by immunoSEQ multiplex PCR; TCRdb keeps only in-frame clonotypes and omits some of them. This table has over 200,000 clones, around three fifths appearing once. The sequences come from CD4+ T cells sorted from blood, collected at week 4, from a patient treated with tofacitinib. Receptor source: a human donor with alopecia areata.

The gene calls are TRBV28 and TRBJ2-5; D is uncertain. The CDR3 extends over 15 amino acids. V was cut by 3 bases and J by 2 bases, with 13 bases left in between. Germline CDR1 reads MDHEN; CDR2 reads SYDVKM. Here the CDR3 reads CASSLMGGRQETQYF. As DNA, the CDR3 is TGTGCCAGCAGTTTGATGGGTGGCAGACAAGAGACCCAGTACTTC.

This clone was observed a handful of times. V is TRBV2 and J is TRBJ1-1, with D hard to call. The CDR3 sequence is 14 residues long. Trimming took 6 bases from V and 3 from J, leaving 14 bases between them. CDR1 is SNHLY, CDR2 FYNNEI, per germline. Here the CDR3 reads CASRVLDADTEAFF. The CDR3 nucleotides are TGTGCCAGCAGGGTACTAGATGCGGACACTGAAGCTTTCTTT.

In this sample, this clone turned up a few times. This chain links TRBV4-3 with TRBJ2-3; D is undetermined. Germline V lookup: CDR1 LGHNA, CDR2 YSLEER. The CDR3 consists of 13 residues. The ends were cut back, 4 bases at V and 3 bases at J, with 8 bases in the middle. This chain's CDR3 is CASSRLQTDTQYF. The CDR3 coding sequence is TGCGCCAGCAGCCGCCTCCAGACAGATACGCAGTATTTT.

The DNA for the CDR3 is TGCGCCAGCAGCTTGACAGGGACAGCAACTAATGAAAAACTGTTTTTT. Amino acid sequence: CASSLTGTATNEKLFF. This sequence joins TRBV5-1 and TRBJ1-4; TRBD1 matches at 7 bases. Looked up from germline, CDR1 is SGHRS and CDR2 is YFSETQ. V lost 1 base, J lost 0 bases, and 3 bases stayed unmatched. The CDR3 runs 16 residues.

The table lists this clone with a few counts. The chain carries TRBV10-3 and TRBJ1-2, with no clear D. The CDR3 consists of 16 residues. The germline V gene encodes CDR1 ENHRY and CDR2 SYGVKD. The V end lost 1 base, the J end lost 3 bases, and 15 bases lay between the germline ends. The CDR3 coding sequence is TGTGCCATCAGTGAGTTAATCTCGACACCAGACTATGGCTACACCTTC. It translates to CAISELISTPDYGYTF.

The chain combines TRBV6-1 with TRBJ1-3; possible D gene TRBD1, 5 bases. This CDR3 spans 15 amino acids. Trimming took off 0 bases at V and 7 bases at J, with 13 bases between the two ends. Looked up from germline, CDR1 is MNHNS and CDR2 is SASEGT. The CDR3 region is CASSEASTGRNTIYF. The DNA of the CDR3 is TGTGCCAGCAGTGAAGCTTCCACAGGTCGGAACACCATATATTTT.

V usage is TRBV29-1 and J usage is TRBJ2-3, with D unresolved. The CDR3 sequence is 10 residues long. Trimming stripped 7 bases from V and 4 bases from J, with 6 bases between. Per the germline V gene, CDR1 is SQVTM and CDR2 is ANQGSEA. The CDR3 DNA follows: TGCAGCGCTGCCTCAGATACGCAGTATTTT. Protein sequence: CSAASDTQYF.

Only a few counts were recorded for this clone. The chain combines TRBV6-1 with TRBJ1-6; 7 nucleotides align to TRBD1. Germline assignment: CDR1 MNHNS and CDR2 SASEGT. The CDR3 spans 15 residues. J was trimmed by 10 bases and V by 2 bases; bases with no gene match: 8. CDR3 protein: CASSEMNRGRSPLHF. As DNA, the CDR3 is TGTGCCAGCAGTGAAATGAACAGGGGTCGATCACCCCTCCACTTT.

A few counts support this clone. The chain recombines TRBV5-8 with TRBJ2-2; 7 nucleotides align to TRBD1. The V gene end was trimmed by 2 bases and the J gene end by 1 base; junction bases not matched to a gene: 2. From germline, CDR1 is SGHTS and CDR2 YDEGEE. This CDR3 region has 15 residues. The CDR3 sequence: CASSLWTGNTGELFF. The CDR3 nucleotides read TGTGCCAGCAGCTTATGGACAGGGAACACCGGGGAGCTGTTTTTT.

V gene TRBV5-1 combines with J gene TRBJ1-5; D remains ambiguous. V gave up 0 bases and J gave up 0 bases, with 10 bases separating them. This CDR3 spans 16 amino acids. CDR1 and CDR2 from the germline V gene are SGHRS and YFSETQ. Written as DNA, the CDR3 is TGCGCCAGCAGCTTGGGACCGCAGTATAGCAATCAGCCCCAGCATTTT. Amino acid sequence: CASSLGPQYSNQPQHF.

This clone was counted at least ten times. The CDR3 protein is CASSYNFQGTEQFF. Here the CDR3 DNA reads TGTGCCAGCAGCTATAACTTCCAGGGAACTGAGCAGTTCTTC. The V and J genes are TRBV7-8 and TRBJ2-1; possible D gene TRBD1, 5 bases. The ends were cut back, 4 bases at V and 9 bases at J, with 16 bases in the middle. There are 14 residues in the CDR3. Per germline, CDR1 SGHVS and CDR2 FQNEAQ.

The chain couples TRBV29-1 to TRBJ2-5, with 7 bases that match TRBD2. Germline values: CDR1 SQVTM, CDR2 ANQGSEA. Trimming at V came to 4 bases and at J to 5 bases, leaving 7 bases not matched to a gene. This CDR3 region has 13 residues. CDR3 nucleotide sequence: TGCAGCGTTGGGCCTAGCGGTGGGGAGACCCAGTACTTC. As protein: CSVGPSGGETQYF.

The gene calls are TRBV5-6 and TRBJ1-2, with D possibly TRBD1 on 6 matching bases. Germline V gene data show CDR1 as SGHDT and CDR2 as YYEEEE. Trimming removed 1 base from V and 0 bases from J, with 7 bases in between. The CDR3 has 14 residues. The CDR3 DNA reads TGTGCCAGCAGCTTGAGACAGGCTAACTATGGCTACACCTTC. It encodes CASSLRQANYGYTF.

The V and J genes are TRBV4-3 and TRBJ1-2; 10 positions match TRBD1. The CDR3 consists of 14 residues. Trimming cost V 4 bases and J 3 bases; bases outside gene matches: 2. Germline lookup yields CDR1 LGHNA and CDR2 YSLEER. CDR3 sequence (DNA): TGCGCCAGCAGCCCAGGGACAGGGGACTATGGCTACACCTTC. Amino acids: CASSPGTGDYGYTF.